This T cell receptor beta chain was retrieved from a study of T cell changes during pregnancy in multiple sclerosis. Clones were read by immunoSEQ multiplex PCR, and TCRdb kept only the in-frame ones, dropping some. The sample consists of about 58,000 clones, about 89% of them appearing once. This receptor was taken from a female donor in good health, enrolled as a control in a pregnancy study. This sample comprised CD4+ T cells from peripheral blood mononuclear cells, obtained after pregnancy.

CDR3 coding DNA: TGTGCCTGGACCGTAGCGGGTCTGGGGCAGTTCTTC. It translates to CAWTVAGLGQFF. The chain uses TRBV30 and TRBJ2-1, with 7 bases identical to TRBD2. The CDR3 is made up of 12 amino acids. V was clipped by 4 bases and J by 12 bases; unmatched bases: 9. Germline V gives CDR1 GTSNPN, CDR2 SVGIG (reference sequence). The variable domain in full, with the rest retrieved from reference TRBV30 and TRBJ2-1, is SQTIHQWPATLVQPVGSPLSLECTVEGTSNPNLYWYRQAAGRGLQLLFYSVGIGQISSEVPQNLSASRPQDRQFILSSKKLLLSDSGFYLCAWTVAGLGQFFGPGTRLTVL.